These 12 T cell receptor beta chains originate from one sample sequenced in a study of T cell responses to AZD1222 COVID-19 vaccine. Assay used: immunoSEQ multiplex PCR; TCRdb lists only in-frame clones, some missing. The sample contains 80,000 to 95,000 clones, 92% of which appear only once. The source was peripheral blood, collected on day 0 of AZD1222 vaccination. These receptors all come from an adult in good health.

The V gene is TRBV18, the J gene TRBJ1-6; possible D gene TRBD1, 5 bases. The CDR3 has 16 residues. From germline, CDR1 is KGHSH and CDR2 LQKENI. V was pared by 3 bases and J by 12 bases, with 21 bases between. The CDR3 region has the DNA TGTGCCAGCTCACCCCCGGCAGGGAGGAATAGCGTACCCCTCCACTTT. Its protein is CASSPPAGRNSVPLHF.

The chain uses TRBV28 and TRBJ1-1; a weak D match, TRBD1 (5 bases). The germline V gene has CDR1 MDHEN and CDR2 SYDVKM. This CDR3 is built from 12 residues. Trimming left V 6 bases short and J 5 bases short, with 10 bases between. CDR3 DNA sequence: TGTGCCAGCAGATGGGGCCAGACTGAAGCTTTCTTT. Amino acids: CASRWGQTEAFF.

J is TRBJ2-7 and V is TRBV28, with 11 bases lining up with TRBD2. Germline lookup yields CDR1 MDHEN and CDR2 SYDVKM. The CDR3 consists of 16 residues. Trimming removed 4 bases from V and 2 bases from J; junction bases left unmatched: 7. CDR3 amino acids: CASSSPLAGDPYEQYF. CDR3 sequence (DNA): TGTGCCAGCAGTTCCCCACTAGCGGGAGACCCCTACGAGCAGTACTTC. Combining the CDR3 with reference TRBV28 and TRBJ2-7 gives the whole variable domain DVKVTQSSRYLVKRTGEKVFLECVQDMDHENMFWYRQDPGLGLRLIYFSYDVKMKEKGDIPEGYSVSREKKERFSLILESASTNQTSMYLCASSSPLAGDPYEQYFGPGTRLTVT.

The chain has TRBV6-5 and TRBJ1-2; D uncertain. The germline gives CDR1 MNHEY, CDR2 SVGAGI. Trimming shortened V by 5 bases and J by 2 bases, and 6 bases separated the two germline ends. The CDR3 is made up of 12 amino acids. The CDR3 DNA reads TGTGCCAGCAGTAATACGAACTATGGCTACACCTTC. It specifies CASSNTNYGYTF.

J is TRBJ1-3 and V is TRBV27; D gene ambiguous. Trimming removed 8 bases from V and 0 bases from J, with 8 bases in between. The CDR3 runs 13 residues. In germline, CDR1 is MNHEY, CDR2 SMNVEV (reference sequence). This CDR3 reads CASRKSSGNTIYF. CDR3 in DNA: TGTGCCAGCCGAAAGAGCTCTGGAAACACCATATATTTT.

The chain carries TRBV7-3 and TRBJ1-3, with D possibly TRBD1 on 6 matching bases. With 2 bases removed from V and 11 bases from J, the gap between germline ends came to 10 bases. Germline assignment: CDR1 SGHTA and CDR2 FQGTGA. The CDR3 covers 12 residues. CDR3 in DNA: TGTGCCAGCAGCTTATTGGGGGGGCCCATATATTTT. The encoded protein is CASSLLGGPIYF.

The chain links TRBV6-2 or TRBV6-3 to TRBJ1-2; 10 positions match TRBD1. With V trimmed by 5 bases and J by 7 bases, 4 bases remained unmatched. The V gene's germline CDR1 is MNHEY and CDR2 SVGEGT. CDR3 length: 13 amino acids. The CDR3 DNA sequence: TGTGCCAGCAGTGGGACAGGGGAGTTTGGCTACACCTTC. Translating gives CASSGTGEFGYTF.

This chain connects TRBV2 to TRBJ2-1, with 9 positions matching TRBD2. CDR3 length: 16 amino acids. J lost 7 bases, V lost 7 bases, and 14 bases had no gene match. Germline V CDR1 and CDR2: SNHLY, FYNNEI. The CDR3 protein is CASNRLADPSGNEQFF. CDR3 sequence (DNA): TGTGCCAGCAATCGACTAGCGGATCCCTCAGGGAATGAGCAGTTCTTC.

The genes are TRBV7-3 and TRBJ1-6; tentative D call: TRBD1 (5 bases). Germline assignment: CDR1 SGHTA and CDR2 FQGTGA. The CDR3 has 16 residues. Trimming removed 0 bases at V and 8 bases at J, with 14 bases between. CDR3: CASSLTGPGTYSPLHF. The CDR3 coding sequence is TGTGCCAGCAGCTTAACGGGTCCCGGGACTTATTCACCCCTCCACTTT. Full variable domain (missing parts from reference TRBV7-3 and TRBJ1-6): GAGVSQTPSNKVTEKGKYVELRCDPISGHTALYWYRQSLGQGPEFLIYFQGTGAADDSGLPNDRFFAVRPEGSVSTLKIQRTERGDSAVYLCASSLTGPGTYSPLHFGNGTRLTVT.

The rearrangement uses TRBV21-1 and TRBJ2-1; TRBD2 is the table's D call, not checked against the DNA. TRBV21-1 is a known pseudogene. CDR3 length: 17 amino acids. The CDR3 is CASSKEVWRDSYNEQFF. CDR3 bases: TGTGCCAGCAGCAAAGAAGTATGGCGGGATTCGTACAATGAGCAGTTCTTC.

The gene calls are TRBV5-4 and TRBJ2-7, with a tentative D call TRBD1 (6 bases). The CDR3 covers 13 residues. Trimming took off 4 bases at V and 1 base at J, with 9 bases between the two ends. The germline CDR1 and CDR2 sequences are SGHNT and YYREEE (reference sequence). The CDR3 sequence: CASSNRVSYEQYF. CDR3 nucleotides: TGTGCCAGCAGCAACAGGGTTTCCTACGAGCAGTACTTC.

The chain has TRBV21-1 and TRBJ1-6; no DNA check was done on the table's D call, TRBD1. TRBV21-1 is deemed a pseudogene. CDR3 length: 16 residues. CDR3 sequence: CASSSTGGPYISPLHF. DNA of the CDR3: TGTGCCAGCAGCTCAACAGGGGGCCCTTATATTTCACCCCTCCACTTT.